This TCR beta chain was sequenced in a study of control samples from healthy donors and cancer patients. The CDR3 extends over 14 amino acids. Germline V gene sequence: CDR1 MNHEY, CDR2 SVGAGI. Trimming pared 5 bases from V and 6 bases from J, leaving 16 bases between. Repertoires were generated with immunoSEQ multiplex PCR, while TCRdb's copy carries only in-frame clones and drops some. The sample contains about 59,000 clones, roughly nine tenths of which appear only once. This sequence originates from a man aged 40-49 years with colorectal cancer. The genes are TRBV6-5 and TRBJ1-2; D is ambiguous. The sequenced sample consisted of PBMCs. This CDR3 reads CASSTANYFHGYTF. DNA of the CDR3: TGTGCCAGCAGTACCGCAAACTACTTCCATGGCTACACCTTC.